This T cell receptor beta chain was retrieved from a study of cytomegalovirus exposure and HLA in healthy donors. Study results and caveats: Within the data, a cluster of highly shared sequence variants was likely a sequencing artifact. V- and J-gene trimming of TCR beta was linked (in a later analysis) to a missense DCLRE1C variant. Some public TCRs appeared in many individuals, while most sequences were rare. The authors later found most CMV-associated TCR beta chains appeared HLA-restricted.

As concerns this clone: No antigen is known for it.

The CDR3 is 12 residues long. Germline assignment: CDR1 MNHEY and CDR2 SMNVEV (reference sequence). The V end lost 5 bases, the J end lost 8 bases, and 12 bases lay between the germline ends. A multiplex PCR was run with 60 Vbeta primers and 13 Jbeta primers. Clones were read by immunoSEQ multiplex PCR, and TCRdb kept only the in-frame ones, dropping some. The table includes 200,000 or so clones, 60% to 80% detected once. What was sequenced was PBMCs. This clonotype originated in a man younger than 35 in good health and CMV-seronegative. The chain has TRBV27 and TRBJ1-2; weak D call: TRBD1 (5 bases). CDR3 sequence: CASSAGPAGYTF. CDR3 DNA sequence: TGTGCCAGCAGTGCGGGACCGGCAGGCTACACCTTC.